Shown below are 23 T cell receptor beta chains from a single sample sequenced in a study of T cells expressing NK-cell markers. Each CDR3 protein gets one entry in TCRdb, which reprocessed the 5' RACE reads and gives no DNA. The sample holds about 260,000 distinct CDR3 sequences. Sequenced input: blood T cells: a sorted CD56 or NKG2C T cell subset, CD4+ or CD8+ T cells, or bulk PBMC T cells (not recorded which). The source of these receptors is a woman aged 18 to 69 in good health.

The chain couples TRBV4-1 to TRBJ2-3. Germline lookup yields CDR1 MGHRA and CDR2 YSYEKL. The CDR3 consists of 17 residues. The CDR3 loop is CASSQGSGNQWGDTQYF.

CDR3 region: CASSPLRGSVDTQYF. The rearrangement links TRBV5-1 to TRBJ2-3; TCRdb indicates TRBD1, and absent DNA this call remains unverified. The CDR3 is 15 amino acids. In germline, CDR1 is SGHRS, CDR2 YFSETQ. Together with reference TRBV5-1 and TRBJ2-3, the CDR3 gives the full variable domain: KAGVTQTPRYLIKTRGQQVTLSCSPISGHRSVSWYQQTPGQGLQFLFEYFSETQRNKGNFPGRFSGRQFSNSRSEMNVSTLELGDSALYLCASSPLRGSVDTQYFGPGTRLTVL.

The rearrangement uses TRBV9 and TRBJ1-1. Germline V CDR1 and CDR2: SGDLS, YYNGEE. This CDR3 spans 13 amino acids. CDR3 amino acids: CASSQNRNTEAFF.

The rearrangement joins TRBV5-1 to TRBJ2-5; TCRdb returns TRBD2, unconfirmable since there is no DNA. The CDR3 consists of 17 residues. Germline V gene lookup returns CDR1 SGHRS and CDR2 YFSETQ. This CDR3 reads CASSPTSGRQLVKTQYF.

The gene calls are TRBV20-1 and TRBJ1-2; the D call of TRBD1 rests on TCRdb alone, since no DNA is present to check it. The CDR3 consists of 16 residues. Germline V gene lookup returns CDR1 DFQATT and CDR2 SNEGSKA (reference sequence). CDR3 region: CSARPDNGGRHYGYTF.

CDR3 protein: CASSYDGANTEAFF. V gene TRBV6-2 or TRBV6-3 combines with J gene TRBJ1-1. Germline lookup yields CDR1 MNHEY and CDR2 SVGEGT. There are 14 residues in the CDR3.

This chain connects TRBV5-1 to TRBJ1-1; TCRdb lists TRBD1, though no DNA is available to test this call. The CDR3 is 15 amino acids. Looked up from germline, CDR1 is SGHRS and CDR2 is YFSETQ. The CDR3 sequence is CASSAGQTGNTEAFF.

V and J are TRBV6-2 or TRBV6-3 and TRBJ1-2. CDR3 length: 12 residues. Germline V gene data show CDR1 as MNHEY and CDR2 as SVGEGT. The CDR3 reads CASRKANYGYTF.

The V and J genes are TRBV5-5 and TRBJ1-3. The CDR3 has 14 residues. The germline gives CDR1 SGHKS, CDR2 YYEKEE (reference sequence). CDR3 loop: CASSLRRDGNTIYF. Together with reference TRBV5-5 and TRBJ1-3, the CDR3 gives the full variable domain: DAGVTQSPTHLIKTRGQQVTLRCSPISGHKSVSWYQQVLGQGPQFIFQYYEKEERGRGNFPDRFSARQFPNYSSELNVNALLLGDSALYLCASSLRRDGNTIYFGEGSWLTVV.

The chain uses TRBV10-2 and TRBJ2-6. Germline assignment: CDR1 WSHSY and CDR2 SAAADI. The CDR3 covers 14 residues. The CDR3 loop is CASSALGGANVLTF.

This rearrangement joins TRBV4-1 to TRBJ2-3; TCRdb's D call, TRBD2, is unchecked because there is no DNA. Looked up from germline, CDR1 is MGHRA and CDR2 is YSYEKL. The CDR3 spans 17 residues. This chain's CDR3 is CASSQDERGVSTDTQYF.

J is TRBJ1-5 and V is TRBV2; there is no DNA to check the TCRdb D call of TRBD1. CDR1 SNHLY and CDR2 FYNNEI come from the germline V gene. The CDR3 runs 15 residues. CDR3 sequence: CASSGSGGGNQPQHF.

The rearrangement links TRBV4-3 to TRBJ2-2; TCRdb selects TRBD1, and the lack of DNA leaves this call unchecked. Germline assignment: CDR1 LGHNA and CDR2 YSLEER. This CDR3 has 17 residues. This chain's CDR3 is CASSQGGQGESAGELFF.

Here the CDR3 reads CASSPRRVGTDTQYF. The chain employs TRBV7-2 and TRBJ2-3; lacking DNA, the TRBD2 call made by TCRdb goes unchecked. The CDR3 runs 15 residues. Per the germline V gene, CDR1 is SGHTA and CDR2 is FQGNSA.

The chain recombines TRBV20-1 with TRBJ2-3; with no DNA, the TCRdb D assignment of TRBD1 cannot be verified. Germline lookup yields CDR1 DFQATT and CDR2 SNEGSKA (reference sequence). CDR3 size: 14 residues. CDR3 amino acids: CSASGKGSTDTQYF.

CDR3 sequence: CASSQAPAPMDTQYF. V and J are TRBV4-3 and TRBJ2-3; the D gene TCRdb calls, TRBD1, cannot be checked with no DNA. The germline V gene has CDR1 LGHNA and CDR2 YSLEER. The CDR3 consists of 15 residues.

The rearrangement links TRBV7-3 to TRBJ1-3. The germline gives CDR1 SGHTA, CDR2 FQGTGA. This CDR3 has 13 amino acids. The CDR3 loop is CASSLGSGNTIYF.

The chain joins TRBV5-1 to TRBJ2-1. The germline gives CDR1 SGHRS, CDR2 YFSETQ. The CDR3 totals 14 residues. CDR3 region: CASSLGGPSNEQFF.

This chain links TRBV30 with TRBJ1-1; TCRdb names TRBD1, which stays unverified in the absence of DNA. The germline V gene has CDR1 GTSNPN and CDR2 SVGIG (reference sequence). The CDR3 totals 15 residues. CDR3 in amino acids: CAWSVPGQGARGAFF.

This chain uses TRBV2 with TRBJ1-6; as DNA is missing, the TRBD1 call by TCRdb cannot be tested. The length of the CDR3 is 13 residues. CDR1 and CDR2 from the germline V gene are SNHLY and FYNNEI. This CDR3 is CASTGSQNSPLHF.

The CDR3 spells CATSRDRGGRETQYF. The genes are TRBV15 and TRBJ2-5; TCRdb outputs TRBD1, but without DNA this stays unchecked. CDR1 and CDR2 from the germline V gene are LNHNV and YYDKDF (reference sequence). This CDR3 contains 15 residues.

V is TRBV12-3 or TRBV12-4 and J is TRBJ2-5; the TCRdb D gene call, TRBD1, has no DNA to confirm it. This CDR3 contains 13 residues. CDR3 in amino acids: CASSLGQGETQYF.

The rearrangement links TRBV7-9 to TRBJ1-5; TCRdb gives TRBD1 as the D gene, but with no DNA this cannot be confirmed. The CDR3 extends over 17 amino acids. CDR1 and CDR2 (germline): SEHNR, FQNEAQ (reference sequence). Here the CDR3 reads CASSFWRGPDSNQPQHF.